The 26 T cell receptor beta chains presented below share a single source sample, sequenced in a study of cytomegalovirus exposure and HLA in healthy donors. PCR involved 60 Vbeta and 13 Jbeta primers. The table came from immunoSEQ multiplex PCR; TCRdb's copy has only in-frame clones and leaves some out. The sample includes 90,000 or so clones, 70% to 75% of them seen just once. Material for sequencing was PBMCs. Receptor source: a woman aged 18-35 years in good health and CMV-seropositive.

This chain links TRBV6-1 with TRBJ1-1, with D uncertain. In germline, CDR1 is MNHNS, CDR2 SASEGT. V lost 1 base and J lost 1, with 10 bases in between. The CDR3 is 15 amino acids. The CDR3 DNA sequence: TGTGCCAGCAGTGAAGAAGAACCAGGGAACACTGAAGCTTTCTTT. This sequence encodes CASSEEEPGNTEAFF.

The J gene is TRBJ2-1, the V gene TRBV5-6, with 8 bases aligning to TRBD2. There are 12 residues in the CDR3. Germline lookup yields CDR1 SGHDT and CDR2 YYEEEE. With 1 base clipped from V and 15 bases from J, the junction kept 6 bases outside the gene matches. The DNA for the CDR3 is TGTGCCAGCAGCTTGACCGGGGGGGCCGCGTTCTTC. It yields the protein CASSLTGGAAFF.

The J gene is TRBJ2-5, the V gene TRBV7-2; 7 bases align to TRBD2. Germline V CDR1 and CDR2: SGHTA, FQGNSA. This CDR3 is built from 16 residues. The J segment lost 0 bases and the V segment lost 7 bases, leaving 11 bases of the junction unmatched. This CDR3 reads CASTMMGGVYQETQYF. The CDR3 DNA reads as TGTGCCAGCACCATGATGGGGGGGGTGTACCAAGAGACCCAGTACTTC.

Points on this clone: The sample has other DNA sequences that encode this CDR3 too. The rearrangement links TRBV27 to TRBJ1-2; 7 bases agree with TRBD1. Germline-derived CDR1 and CDR2 are MNHEY and SMNVEV (reference sequence). The CDR3 covers 15 residues. Trimming removed 6 bases from V and 8 bases from J; junction bases left unmatched: 15. The CDR3: CASRRTGVTQGGYTF. The CDR3 DNA reads TGTGCCAGCAGGAGAACAGGGGTAACTCAAGGCGGCTACACCTTC.

This clone was found once. The chain is built from TRBV4-2 and TRBJ2-7; 8 nucleotides agree with TRBD2. J gave up 4 bases and V 6 bases, and 8 bases lay outside the gene matches. Germline V CDR1 and CDR2: LGHNA, YNFKEQ. CDR3 size: 14 residues. CDR3 sequence reads: CASRPGLGLYEQYF. CDR3 DNA: TGTGCCAGCAGACCGGGACTAGGGCTTTACGAGCAGTACTTC.

The genes are TRBV11-2 and TRBJ2-1, with 10 bases identical to TRBD1. Germline V CDR1 and CDR2: SGHAT, FQNNGV. The CDR3 covers 14 residues. V lost 5 bases and J lost 8; bases outside the gene matches: 6. CDR3 in amino acids: CASSNRDRGHEQFF. The CDR3 DNA sequence: TGTGCCAGCAGCAACCGGGACAGGGGCCATGAGCAGTTCTTC.

This chain joins TRBV5-4 and TRBJ2-7; TRBD1 agrees at 9 bases. Germline V gene sequence: CDR1 SGHNT, CDR2 YYREEE (reference sequence). The V and J ends lost 4 bases and 3 bases, in that order; junction bases with no gene match: 5. The CDR3 has 14 residues. CDR3 in amino acids: CASSPGTGIYEQYF. Here the CDR3 DNA reads TGTGCCAGCAGCCCCGGGACAGGGATCTACGAGCAGTACTTC.

The chain employs TRBV11-3 and TRBJ2-1; 10 nucleotides agree with TRBD1. V was clipped by 1 base and J by 5 bases; unmatched bases: 5. Germline V lookup: CDR1 SGHNT, CDR2 YENEEA. The CDR3 covers 16 residues. In nucleotides, the CDR3 is TGTGCCAGCAGCTTAGGTAGTGGACAGGGGGACAATGAGCAGTTCTTC. Protein product: CASSLGSGQGDNEQFF.

This clone has just a few counts. The gene calls are TRBV4-3 and TRBJ1-6; D unresolved. Trimming took off 0 bases at V and 0 bases at J, with 9 bases between the two ends. This CDR3 spans 17 amino acids. CDR1 and CDR2 from the germline V gene are LGHNA and YSLEER. The CDR3 coding sequence is TGCGCCAGCAGCCAAGATATCGGGGTCTCCTATAATTCACCCCTCCACTTT. Translated: CASSQDIGVSYNSPLHF.

This clone has only a few counts. The chain carries TRBV2 and TRBJ1-2, with D tentatively TRBD1 (5 bases). V was trimmed by 11 bases and J by 0 bases, leaving 10 bases between them. Germline loops: CDR1 SNHLY, CDR2 FYNNEI. The CDR3 has 12 residues. This CDR3 is CAAGTSNYGYTF. Written as DNA, the CDR3 is TGTGCCGCCGGGACTTCTAACTATGGCTACACCTTC.

This clone was observed once. This chain connects TRBV6-5 to TRBJ2-1, with D perhaps matching TRBD1 (6 bases). Germline CDR1 and CDR2: MNHEY and SVGAGI. This CDR3 region has 15 residues. V gave up 6 bases and J gave up 0 bases, with 12 bases separating them. The CDR3, as DNA: TGTGCCAGCAGACCCGACAGGAGCTCCTACAATGAGCAGTTCTTC. As protein: CASRPDRSSYNEQFF.

The chain joins TRBV7-9 to TRBJ1-5; D may be TRBD1 (5 bases). Trimming shortened V by 1 base and J by 6 bases, and 10 bases separated the two germline ends. Germline CDR1 reads SEHNR; CDR2 reads FQNEAQ (reference sequence). The CDR3 is 14 residues long. The CDR3 is CASSLEGGVQPQHF. CDR3 sequence (DNA): TGTGCCAGCAGCTTAGAGGGAGGGGTTCAGCCCCAGCATTTT.

In its sample, this clone was seen many times. This rearrangement joins TRBV9 to TRBJ1-3; 8 bases align to TRBD1. Germline trimming cut 7 bases from V and 1 base from J; bases unmatched to any gene: 13. The CDR3 covers 17 residues. Germline values: CDR1 SGDLS, CDR2 YYNGEE. CDR3 loop: CASDRTGIGESGNTIYF. CDR3 sequence (DNA): TGTGCCAGCGATCGGACAGGGATTGGGGAGTCTGGAAACACCATATATTTT.

The V and J genes are TRBV18 and TRBJ2-3; 10 bases fit TRBD2. The J segment lost 6 bases and the V segment lost 3 bases, leaving 15 bases of the junction unmatched. The V gene's germline CDR1 is KGHSH and CDR2 LQKENI. The CDR3 spans 18 residues. Here the CDR3 DNA reads TGTGCCAGCTCACCCAGGAGCGGGGGGGCCGGGTCCTCGGATACGCAGTATTTT. As protein: CASSPRSGGAGSSDTQYF.

The chain combines TRBV28 with TRBJ2-1, with 7 bases that match TRBD2. CDR1 MDHEN and CDR2 SYDVKM come from the germline V gene. The trim removed 6 bases at V and 1 base at J, leaving 6 bases unmatched. The CDR3 covers 15 residues. The CDR3 reads CASRLTSPSYNEQFF. DNA of the CDR3: TGTGCCAGCAGGCTGACTAGCCCGTCCTACAATGAGCAGTTCTTC.

The chain carries TRBV5-1 and TRBJ2-3; no firm D call. Deletions cut 0 bases from V and 2 bases from J, with 10 bases between. The CDR3 covers 15 residues. Germline CDR1 and CDR2: SGHRS and YFSETQ. Written as DNA, the CDR3 is TGCGCCAGCAGCTTGGCCATAGCTATCACAGATACGCAGTATTTT. It translates to CASSLAIAITDTQYF.

The chain recombines TRBV4-2 with TRBJ2-3, with TRBD1 as a possible D gene (6 bases). The CDR3 contains 16 residues. The V and J ends lost 1 base and 0 bases respectively, with 11 bases between them. From germline, CDR1 is LGHNA and CDR2 YNFKEQ. CDR3 residues: CASSQGQGSSTDTQYF. The DNA for the CDR3 is TGTGCCAGCAGCCAAGGGCAGGGGTCTAGCACAGATACGCAGTATTTT.

The genes are TRBV29-1 and TRBJ2-3; maybe TRBD2 (6 bases). This CDR3 has 14 amino acids. Germline V lookup: CDR1 SQVTM, CDR2 ANQGSEA. CDR3 DNA: TGCCCTAAGCCGGGACTGCCTAGCACAGATACGCAGTATTTT. This codes for CPKPGLPSTDTQYF.

The chain uses TRBV9 and TRBJ2-7; D remains ambiguous. CDR3 length: 14 amino acids. CDR1 is SGDLS and CDR2 is YYNGEE in the germline V gene. V dropped 3 bases and J dropped 0 bases, with 10 bases sitting between them. The CDR3 reads CASSAGSGSYEQYF. In nucleotides, the CDR3 is TGTGCCAGCAGCGCCGGGTCCGGCTCCTACGAGCAGTACTTC. The full variable domain, rest sourced from reference TRBV9 and TRBJ2-7, is DSGVTQTPKHLITATGQRVTLRCSPRSGDLSVYWYQQSLDQGLQFLIQYYNGEERAKGNILERFSAQQFPDLHSELNLSSLELGDSALYFCASSAGSGSYEQYFGPGTRLTVT.

V gene TRBV7-3 combines with J gene TRBJ2-7; 9 bases align to TRBD1. CDR1 and CDR2 from the germline V gene are SGHTA and FQGTGA. Unmatched junction bases numbered 2, after V lost 4 bases and J lost 7 bases. CDR3 size: 12 residues. Written as DNA, the CDR3 is TGTGCCAGCAGCTCCGGACAGGGGGAGCAGTACTTC. This gives the protein CASSSGQGEQYF.

This clone has just one count. V usage is TRBV10-3 and J usage is TRBJ2-5; 12 nucleotides align to TRBD2. With 1 base clipped from V and 5 bases from J, the junction kept 5 bases outside the gene matches. This CDR3 spans 16 amino acids. Germline V gene lookup returns CDR1 ENHRY and CDR2 SYGVKD. This CDR3 is CAISELRLAGVETQYF. The CDR3 coding sequence is TGTGCCATCAGTGAGTTGAGACTAGCGGGGGTGGAGACCCAGTACTTC.

This clone occurred a few times. This rearrangement joins TRBV5-5 to TRBJ1-2; the match to TRBD1 covers 7 bases. There are 12 residues in the CDR3. Germline CDR1 SGHKS, CDR2 YYEKEE (reference sequence). The V and J ends lost 6 bases and 13 bases, in that order; junction bases with no gene match: 12. The CDR3 region is CASTLTGIGFTF. As DNA, the CDR3 is TGTGCCAGCACCCTGACAGGGATTGGGTTCACCTTC.

This clone showed up just a few times. The chain employs TRBV5-4 and TRBJ1-6, with a tentative D call TRBD1 (6 bases). The CDR3 has 14 residues. CDR1 is SGHNT, CDR2 YYREEE, per germline (reference sequence). V dropped 3 bases and J dropped 5 bases, with 9 bases sitting between them. Written as DNA, the CDR3 is TGTGCCAGCAGCTCGGACAGTGATAATTCACCCCTCCACTTT. Translation gives CASSSDSDNSPLHF.

This clone was seen only a few times. The chain joins TRBV11-2 to TRBJ2-1; 11 bases are shared with TRBD1. This CDR3 has 15 amino acids. In germline, CDR1 is SGHAT, CDR2 FQNNGV. J was trimmed by 7 bases and V by 5 bases; bases with no gene match: 7. CDR3 residues: CASSLGQGGSNEQFF. The CDR3, as DNA: TGTGCCAGCAGCCTGGGACAGGGGGGGTCGAATGAGCAGTTCTTC. The variable domain in full, completed from reference TRBV11-2 and TRBJ2-1, reads EAGVAQSPRYKIIEKRQSVAFWCNPISGHATLYWYQQILGQGPKLLIQFQNNGVVDDSQLPKDRFSAERLKGVDSTLKIQPAKLEDSAVYLCASSLGQGGSNEQFFGPGTRLTVL.

The sample holds a few counts of this clone. This chain connects TRBV7-2 to TRBJ2-1; TRBD2 agrees at 10 bases. The J segment lost 12 bases and the V segment lost 4 bases, leaving 9 bases of the junction unmatched. CDR3 length: 14 residues. Germline lookup yields CDR1 SGHTA and CDR2 FQGNSA. CDR3 nucleotide sequence: TGTGCCAGCAGCTCACCCAGCGGGAGGGAAGGGCAGTTCTTC. Its protein is CASSSPSGREGQFF.

This chain links TRBV5-4 with TRBJ2-3; 8 bases fit TRBD2. V gave up 7 bases and J gave up 0 bases; unmatched junction bases: 7. Germline loops: CDR1 SGHNT, CDR2 YYREEE (reference sequence). The CDR3 runs to 15 residues. In DNA, the CDR3 is TGTGCCAGCCGCGACCAGCGGGGGAGCACAGATACGCAGTATTTT. Translated, it gives CASRDQRGSTDTQYF.